This record looks at one T cell receptor (beta chain) sequence and its context. Repertoires were generated with immunoSEQ multiplex PCR, while TCRdb's copy carries only in-frame clones and drops some. The sample holds tens of thousands of clones, approximately 86% seen once. This entry is derived from a study of a mutant IDH1 vaccine in newly diagnosed glioma. Overall study: Of the patients given treatment, approximately 60% were male and about 38% were female, and a mean age of approximately 40 years was recorded. Pretreatment consisted of radiotherapy, temozolomide, or both, with most receiving both.

Time point meaning: baseline, week 1 (first vaccination visit). Indicated treatment: pre-vaccination baseline after standard-of-care therapy. The donor cohort comprised cases of new WHO grade 3 or 4 IDH1-mutant, ATRX-lost astrocytoma. The sample here was PBMCs, taken from a glioma patient treated with radiotherapy, temozolomide or both. The sequence was collected from a man aged 35-49 years with glioma.

The CDR3 bases are TGTGCCAGTAGTGACCAGGGCTCGGGAGGGGCCAACGTCCTGACTTTC. It yields the protein CASSDQGSGGANVLTF. The chain carries TRBV19 and TRBJ2-6, with D perhaps being TRBD1 or TRBD2 (5 bases each). The CDR3 length is 16 residues. Germline V lookup: CDR1 LNHDA, CDR2 SQIVND (reference sequence). The V and J ends lost 5 bases and 4 bases respectively, with 15 bases between them.